The clone carrying this T cell receptor (beta chain) was seen a handful of times. Its antigen is undetermined. Germline trimming cut 0 bases from V and 2 bases from J; bases unmatched to any gene: 6. Germline V gives CDR1 GTSNPN, CDR2 SVGIG (reference sequence). This CDR3 contains 16 residues. The protocol was immunoSEQ multiplex PCR, while the TCRdb copy is restricted to in-frame clones and leaves out a portion. The profile covers just under 40,000 clones, with roughly 78% appearing a single time and about 0.8% taken by the ten largest. Single viable CD3+CD4+CD8-CD45RO+ cells were sorted as the memory CD4+ T cells. The sample originates from a study of memory CD4+ T cells and cytomegalovirus serostatus. Regarding the study as a whole: Suggested: most of the CMV-linked TCR signature lies in CD4+ memory cells. CD4+ memory repertoires contained about two fifths of the roughly 160 reported CMV TCRbeta sequences.

V gene TRBV30 combines with J gene TRBJ1-5, with 8 bases matching TRBD1. The sequence was obtained from an adult in good health and CMV-seronegative. Source material: memory CD4+ T cells from blood. CDR3 region: CAWSVLGQGGNQPQHF. DNA for the CDR3: TGTGCCTGGAGTGTACTAGGACAGGGAGGCAATCAGCCCCAGCATTTT.